This TCR beta chain was identified in a study of control samples from healthy donors and cancer patients. Method: immunoSEQ multiplex PCR; TCRdb's copy keeps in-frame clones and lacks some. The sample has 150,000 to 200,000 clones; nearly 90% are singletons. V was clipped by 5 bases and J by 6 bases; unmatched bases: 12. The CDR3 length is 15 residues. Germline CDR1 and CDR2: SGHTA and FQGNSA. The sequence derives from a woman aged 50 to 65 in good health. What was sequenced was blood. The chain has TRBV7-2 and TRBJ2-7; 8 bases are a match to TRBD2. This CDR3 reads CASSPGGGNYGEQYF. CDR3 nucleotides: TGTGCCAGCAGCCCCGGGGGGGGAAATTACGGCGAGCAGTACTTC.